Sequencing of this T cell receptor (beta chain) was carried out in a study of spatial heterogeneity in lung cancer. Via MiXCR, TCRdb re-called the 5' RACE reads, giving one row per CDR3 protein. The sample carries about 7,100 distinct CDR3 sequences, about 7% recorded once. Time point specified: sample taken at primary tumor resection. This clonotype is labeled as medium-sized. Its antigen is undetermined. The ends were cut back, 4 bases at V and 1 base at J, with 14 bases in the middle. The CDR3 runs 15 residues. Germline CDR1 and CDR2: SGHVS and FQNEAQ. Whole-study findings and limits: Counts that tracked tumor mutation counts were those of expanded intratumoral alpha and beta TCRs.

Sequenced material: lung tumor tissue, taken at surgery. The clonotype was recovered from a male donor with early-stage non-small cell lung cancer. The genes are TRBV7-8 and TRBJ2-7, with D perhaps assigned TRBD1 or TRBD2 (5 bases each). CDR3 nucleotides: TGTGCCAGCAGCTCCTTCCGGGACCCGTCCTACGAGCAGTACTTC. It encodes CASSSFRDPSYEQYF.